Listed here are 13 T cell receptor beta chains from one sample, sequenced in a study of cytomegalovirus exposure and HLA in healthy donors. Primers included in the PCR were 60 Vbeta and 13 Jbeta primers. The protocol was immunoSEQ multiplex PCR, while the TCRdb copy is restricted to in-frame clones and leaves out a portion. Of 100,000 to 150,000 clones detected, 75% to 80% appear once; the ten largest clones hold 6% to 8%. Sequenced sample: PBMCs. The receptors derive from a woman between 40 and 55 years old in good health and CMV-seronegative.

The chain combines TRBV28 with TRBJ1-4; 7 bases map to TRBD1. The CDR3 runs to 14 residues. Trimming removed 6 bases from V and 5 bases from J; junction bases left unmatched: 6. Per germline, CDR1 MDHEN and CDR2 SYDVKM. The CDR3 spells CASSETGQNEKLFF. CDR3 nucleotides: TGTGCCAGCAGCGAGACAGGGCAGAATGAAAAACTGTTTTTT.

The chain combines TRBV28 with TRBJ1-2; 9 bases map to TRBD1. Germline CDR1 reads MDHEN; CDR2 reads SYDVKM. This CDR3 spans 16 amino acids. V lost 5 bases to trimming and J lost 0 bases; unmatched junction nucleotides: 7. CDR3 loop: CASSPGQGSANYGYTF. The CDR3 DNA follows: TGTGCCAGCAGTCCGGGACAGGGATCAGCTAACTATGGCTACACCTTC.

This chain uses TRBV28 with TRBJ1-2; D remains ambiguous. The germline V gene has CDR1 MDHEN and CDR2 SYDVKM. V shed 6 bases and J shed 3 bases, with 5 bases lying between them. The CDR3 spans 11 residues. The CDR3 nucleotides are TGTGCCAGCAGGAGGGACTATGGCTACACCTTC. This sequence encodes CASRRDYGYTF.

The V gene is TRBV23-1, the J gene TRBJ2-7; weak D call: TRBD2 (6 bases). TRBV23-1 is sorted into the ORF group, with uncertain function. CDR3 length equals 14 residues. Deletions cut 2 bases from V and 3 bases from J, with 11 bases between. CDR3 region: CASSQREENYEQYF. CDR3 DNA sequence: TGCGCCAGCAGTCAAAGGGAGGAGAACTACGAGCAGTACTTC.

The rearrangement uses TRBV28 and TRBJ1-4, with a weak D call TRBD1 (6 bases). This CDR3 has 13 residues. V lost 6 bases and J 3 bases, leaving 8 bases between the germline ends. The V gene's germline CDR1 is MDHEN and CDR2 SYDVKM. CDR3 sequence (DNA): TGTGCCAGCAGGCGGACAGCTAATGAAAAACTGTTTTTT. Amino acids: CASRRTANEKLFF.

The chain employs TRBV2 and TRBJ2-3, with D tentatively TRBD2 (5 bases). The CDR3 has 15 residues. V shed 6 bases and J shed 4 bases, with 17 bases lying between them. CDR1 SNHLY and CDR2 FYNNEI come from the germline V gene. The CDR3 loop reads CASSDPRGPPDTQYF. DNA of the CDR3: TGTGCCAGCAGCGACCCCCGAGGGCCGCCAGATACGCAGTATTTT. Filled out from reference TRBV2 and TRBJ2-3, the complete variable domain reads EPEVTQTPSHQVTQMGQEVILRCVPISNHLYFYWYRQILGQKVEFLVSFYNNEISEKSEIFDDQFSVERPDGSNFTLKIRSTKLEDSAMYFCASSDPRGPPDTQYFGPGTRLTVL.

CDR3 protein: CASSRTSVLPTQYF. The CDR3 bases are TGTGCCAGCAGCCGCACTAGCGTCCTTCCGACCCAGTACTTC. The chain employs TRBV7-9 and TRBJ2-5; 7 bases align to TRBD2. After removal of 5 bases from V and 7 bases from J, the junction contained 10 bases not matched to a gene. CDR1 is SEHNR, CDR2 FQNEAQ, per germline (reference sequence). The CDR3 spans 14 residues.

The V gene is TRBV4-3, the J gene TRBJ2-5; 8 bases map to TRBD1. Trimming at V came to 4 bases and at J to 1 base, leaving 8 bases not matched to a gene. The CDR3 runs 16 residues. The germline V gene has CDR1 LGHNA and CDR2 YSLEER. The CDR3 region is CASSLAGTGAQETQYF. CDR3 sequence (DNA): TGCGCCAGCAGCCTAGCCGGGACAGGAGCCCAAGAGACCCAGTACTTC.

This chain links TRBV6-4 with TRBJ1-2, with unresolved D. The CDR3 has 16 residues. Germline V gene sequence: CDR1 MRHNA, CDR2 SNTAGT. The V end lost 0 bases, the J end lost 4 bases, and 15 bases lay between the germline ends. CDR3 loop: CASSDSHEGFGYGYTF. The CDR3 DNA is TGTGCCAGCAGTGACTCCCATGAGGGTTTCGGCTATGGCTACACCTTC.

This chain joins TRBV19 and TRBJ1-4; D not resolved. Looked up from germline, CDR1 is LNHDA and CDR2 is SQIVND (reference sequence). The CDR3 loop spans 16 amino acids. V was pared by 3 bases and J by 0 bases, with 11 bases between. This chain's CDR3 is CASSILRDATNEKLFF. Here the CDR3 DNA reads TGTGCCAGTAGTATTCTACGAGATGCAACTAATGAAAAACTGTTTTTT.

This clone came up a few times. The rearrangement joins TRBV6-6 to TRBJ2-7, with D possibly TRBD1 on 6 matching bases. The CDR3 runs 15 residues. Germline lookup yields CDR1 MNHNY and CDR2 SVGAGI (reference sequence). With 6 bases removed from V and 5 bases from J, the gap between germline ends came to 20 bases. Written as DNA, the CDR3 is TGTGCCAGCAGACACTCGACAGGCCATTTCAACGAGCAGTACTTC. This translates into CASRHSTGHFNEQYF.

CDR3 amino acids: CASSGTGGDQPQHF. CDR3 nucleotides: TGTGCCAGCAGTGGGACAGGTGGGGATCAGCCCCAGCATTTT. The rearrangement joins TRBV2 to TRBJ1-5, with 7 bases that match TRBD1. V was pared by 4 bases and J by 5 bases, with 5 bases of the junction left unmatched. Looked up from germline, CDR1 is SNHLY and CDR2 is FYNNEI. The CDR3 spans 14 residues.

CDR3 sequence: CASKSTGADTQYF. The CDR3 region has the DNA TGCGCCAGCAAATCAACGGGGGCAGATACGCAGTATTTT. The chain is built from TRBV10-1 and TRBJ2-3; a possible D gene is TRBD2 (6 bases). Per germline, CDR1 WNHNN and CDR2 SYGVQD (reference sequence). This CDR3 contains 13 residues. Trimming left V 7 bases short and J 4 bases short, with 12 bases between.